These T cell receptor beta chains were read from a single sample in a study of memory CD4+ T cells and cytomegalovirus serostatus. Some clones are missing from TCRdb's copy, which holds only in-frame ones; the method was immunoSEQ multiplex PCR. The table records 75,000 to 95,000 clones, more than 70% of them present only once. Sequencing was carried out using memory CD4+ T cells from blood. All receptors derive from an adult in good health and CMV-seronegative. Both conserved end residues are part of each CDR3. The D gene is left open where the match is weak. The size entry is marked missing in some rows and otherwise reads once, few, many or a size class.

j_call: TRBJ2-7; d_call: .; v_call: TRBV6-5; clone_size: few; cdr3_nt: TGTGCCAGCAGCTGGGACACCTACGAGCAGTACTTC; cdr3_aa: CASSWDTYEQYF
j_call: TRBJ2-5; d_call: TRBD2; v_call: TRBV5-6; clone_size: once; cdr3_nt: TGTGCCAGCAGCTTGGAGGGTTCAGCGGGGGGCCGGGAGACCCAGTACTTC; cdr3_aa: CASSLEGSAGGRETQYF
j_call: TRBJ2-1; d_call: .; v_call: TRBV6-1; clone_size: .; cdr3_nt: TGTGCCAGCAGTGCCCCAGGGTCGTACAATGAGCAGTTCTTC; cdr3_aa: CASSAPGSYNEQFF
j_call: TRBJ1-6; d_call: .; v_call: TRBV5-4; clone_size: .; cdr3_nt: TGTGCCAGCAGCTTGGGTCTACAGGGTGAGCCCCTCCACTTT; cdr3_aa: CASSLGLQGEPLHF
j_call: TRBJ1-6; d_call: TRBD1; v_call: TRBV25-1; clone_size: .; cdr3_nt: TGTGCCAGCAGTGAAACCCGACAGGGCAACTCACCCCTCCACTTT; cdr3_aa: CASSETRQGNSPLHF
j_call: TRBJ1-5; d_call: .; v_call: TRBV28; clone_size: .; cdr3_nt: TGTGCCAGCGACGGGGGCGGGCAGCCCCAGCATTTT; cdr3_aa: CASDGGGQPQHF
j_call: TRBJ2-7; d_call: TRBD1; v_call: TRBV6-1; clone_size: few; cdr3_nt: TGTGCCAGCAGTGACCCGGGACAGAGCTACGAGCAGTACTTC; cdr3_aa: CASSDPGQSYEQYF
j_call: TRBJ2-7; d_call: .; v_call: TRBV7-8; clone_size: .; cdr3_nt: TGTGCCAGCAGCTTAGCGACAGGCGGCCCCTACGAGCAGTACTTC; cdr3_aa: CASSLATGGPYEQYF
j_call: TRBJ2-3; d_call: .; v_call: TRBV10-1; clone_size: .; cdr3_nt: TGCGCCAGCAGCGCTCCAACCGGCGGGCAGGGTAGCACAGATACGCAGTATTTT; cdr3_aa: CASSAPTGGQGSTDTQYF
j_call: TRBJ2-5; d_call: .; v_call: TRBV15; clone_size: .; cdr3_nt: TGTGCCACCAGCAATAGGGGGACCCAGTACTTC; cdr3_aa: CATSNRGTQYF
j_call: TRBJ2-7; d_call: .; v_call: TRBV5-6; clone_size: .; cdr3_nt: TGTGCCAGCAGCTTGGGGGGGCGTCAAAATAGGGTGTACGCGCAGTACTTC; cdr3_aa: CASSLGGRQNRVYAQYF
j_call: TRBJ2-2; d_call: .; v_call: TRBV21-1; clone_size: .; cdr3_nt: TGTGCCAGCAGCAAAAACGCCCTAGCGGGGGGGACTGGAGGGGAGCTGTTTTTT; cdr3_aa: CASSKNALAGGTGGELFF
j_call: TRBJ2-2; d_call: .; v_call: TRBV5-6; clone_size: .; cdr3_nt: TGTGCCAGCAGCTTGTGGGGGGCCTCGAACACCGGGGAGCTGTTTTTT; cdr3_aa: CASSLWGASNTGELFF
j_call: TRBJ2-7; d_call: TRBD2; v_call: TRBV6-5; clone_size: .; cdr3_nt: TGTGCCAGCAGTTCCGGACTAGCGGGGAGCATATACGAGCAGTACTTC; cdr3_aa: CASSSGLAGSIYEQYF
j_call: TRBJ2-7; d_call: TRBD2; v_call: TRBV28; clone_size: .; cdr3_nt: TGTGCCAGCAGTTTCATTAGCGGGGGGGCCCACGAGCAGTACTTC; cdr3_aa: CASSFISGGAHEQYF
j_call: TRBJ1-1; d_call: .; v_call: TRBV6-5; clone_size: few; cdr3_nt: TGTGCCAGCAGCTATCCGGGCGAGAACACTGAAGCTTTCTTT; cdr3_aa: CASSYPGENTEAFF
j_call: TRBJ2-3; d_call: .; v_call: TRBV5-1; clone_size: .; cdr3_nt: TGCGCCAGCAGCTTGGCCGAGGACCGTGCTAGCACAGATACGCAGTATTTT; cdr3_aa: CASSLAEDRASTDTQYF
j_call: TRBJ1-1; d_call: TRBD1; v_call: TRBV7-2; clone_size: .; cdr3_nt: TGTGCCAGCAGCTTATTGGGGCAGGGGGCTTTAAATGAAGCTTTCTTT; cdr3_aa: CASSLLGQGALNEAFF
j_call: TRBJ1-5; d_call: TRBD1; v_call: TRBV19; clone_size: .; cdr3_nt: TGTGCCAGTATGGACAGGGAGAATCAGCCCCAGCATTTT; cdr3_aa: CASMDRENQPQHF
j_call: TRBJ2-2; d_call: .; v_call: TRBV6-5; clone_size: .; cdr3_nt: TGTGCCAGCAGTTACTCTAGGGGGGAGCTGTTTTTT; cdr3_aa: CASSYSRGELFF
j_call: TRBJ1-2; d_call: .; v_call: TRBV9; clone_size: few; cdr3_nt: TGTGCCAGCAGCACCGGACAGTACGTAGGCTATGGCTACACCTTC; cdr3_aa: CASSTGQYVGYGYTF
j_call: TRBJ2-6; d_call: TRBD1; v_call: TRBV28; clone_size: .; cdr3_nt: TGTGCCAGCAGTTCACAGGGGGCTGGGGCCAACGTCCTGACTTTC; cdr3_aa: CASSSQGAGANVLTF
j_call: TRBJ2-5; d_call: TRBD1; v_call: TRBV9; clone_size: .; cdr3_nt: TGTGCCAGCAGCGTTAGACCGGGACAGGGTTTCCAAGAGACCCAGTACTTC; cdr3_aa: CASSVRPGQGFQETQYF
j_call: TRBJ1-6; d_call: .; v_call: TRBV9; clone_size: .; cdr3_nt: TGTGCCAGCAGCGCTTCGAGCTCCTATAATTCACCCCTCCACTTT; cdr3_aa: CASSASSSYNSPLHF
j_call: TRBJ2-7; d_call: .; v_call: TRBV11-2; clone_size: .; cdr3_nt: TGTGCCAGCAGCTTAGAGCTCGGGGGAATCTACGAGCAGTACTTC; cdr3_aa: CASSLELGGIYEQYF
j_call: TRBJ2-7; d_call: TRBD1; v_call: TRBV7-2; clone_size: .; cdr3_nt: TGTGCCAGCAGCTTAGGATGGACAGGGTCCTACGAGCAGTACTTC; cdr3_aa: CASSLGWTGSYEQYF
j_call: TRBJ2-7; d_call: TRBD1; v_call: TRBV28; clone_size: .; cdr3_nt: TGTGCCAGCGTTACCCAGGGACAGGGGCTGGACGAGCAGTACTTC; cdr3_aa: CASVTQGQGLDEQYF
j_call: TRBJ2-7; d_call: .; v_call: TRBV7-9; clone_size: .; cdr3_nt: TGTGCCAGCAGCTTAGCGGGGGGCGGACTCTACGAGCAGTACTTC; cdr3_aa: CASSLAGGGLYEQYF
j_call: TRBJ2-5; d_call: .; v_call: TRBV10-1; clone_size: .; cdr3_nt: TGCGCCAGCAGTGAGCAGGTGACTTCAGGGACCCAGTACTTC; cdr3_aa: CASSEQVTSGTQYF
j_call: TRBJ1-1; d_call: .; v_call: TRBV7-9; clone_size: .; cdr3_nt: TGTGCCAGCAGCTTTGGCCGGGAGACTGAAGCTTTCTTT; cdr3_aa: CASSFGRETEAFF
j_call: TRBJ1-4; d_call: .; v_call: TRBV5-1; clone_size: .; cdr3_nt: TGCGCCAGCAGCGAATACAGGGAGGGGGAAAAACTGTTTTTT; cdr3_aa: CASSEYREGEKLFF
j_call: TRBJ2-1; d_call: TRBD2; v_call: TRBV11-3; clone_size: .; cdr3_nt: TGTGCCAGCAGCGGGGGGGCCTACAATGAGCAGTTCTTC; cdr3_aa: CASSGGAYNEQFF
j_call: TRBJ2-4; d_call: .; v_call: TRBV9; clone_size: .; cdr3_nt: TGTGCCAGCAGCGCTAGTGAGTGGGTGGACAAAAACATTCAGTACTTC; cdr3_aa: CASSASEWVDKNIQYF
j_call: TRBJ1-3; d_call: TRBD1; v_call: TRBV4-2; clone_size: medium-sized; cdr3_nt: TGTGCCAGCAGCCCTGGGACAGGGGAGGACACCATATATTTT; cdr3_aa: CASSPGTGEDTIYF
j_call: TRBJ1-6; d_call: TRBD1; v_call: TRBV5-5; clone_size: .; cdr3_nt: TGTGCCAGCAGCTTGGGATCAGGGGGCTTAGGGTCACCCCTCCACTTT; cdr3_aa: CASSLGSGGLGSPLHF
j_call: TRBJ1-1; d_call: .; v_call: TRBV9; clone_size: .; cdr3_nt: TGTGCCAGCAGCGTGCAGGAGAACACTGAAGCTTTCTTT; cdr3_aa: CASSVQENTEAFF
j_call: TRBJ1-2; d_call: TRBD1; v_call: TRBV29-1; clone_size: .; cdr3_nt: TGCAGCGCCCGGGACAGTAACTATGGCTACACCTTC; cdr3_aa: CSARDSNYGYTF
j_call: TRBJ1-1; d_call: TRBD1; v_call: TRBV2; clone_size: .; cdr3_nt: TGTGCCAGCAGTGTGGGACAGGGGGCCCTAACTGAAGCTTTCTTT; cdr3_aa: CASSVGQGALTEAFF
j_call: TRBJ1-1; d_call: .; v_call: TRBV27; clone_size: .; cdr3_nt: TGTGCCAGCAGTTCCAGGGCCGGGAACACTGAAGCTTTCTTT; cdr3_aa: CASSSRAGNTEAFF
j_call: TRBJ1-6; d_call: .; v_call: TRBV28; clone_size: .; cdr3_nt: TGTGCCGGCAGTTCCGTTGGGGGCCGCAATTCACCCCTCCACTTT; cdr3_aa: CAGSSVGGRNSPLHF
j_call: TRBJ1-1; d_call: .; v_call: TRBV28; clone_size: .; cdr3_nt: TGTGCCAGCAGTCCCGACTGGAACACTGAAGCTTTCTTT; cdr3_aa: CASSPDWNTEAFF
j_call: TRBJ2-1; d_call: TRBD2; v_call: TRBV7-7; clone_size: .; cdr3_nt: TGTGCTAGCAGCCCTCGTACTAGCGGGGGAAAACATGAGCAGTTCTTC; cdr3_aa: CASSPRTSGGKHEQFF
j_call: TRBJ2-3; d_call: TRBD2; v_call: TRBV7-3; clone_size: .; cdr3_nt: TGTGCCAGCAGCTGGACTAGCGGGGGGACAGATACGCAGTATTTT; cdr3_aa: CASSWTSGGTDTQYF
j_call: TRBJ2-3; d_call: TRBD2; v_call: TRBV4-2; clone_size: once; cdr3_nt: TGTGCCAGCAGCGGGGCGGGGGGGCTGACAGATACGCAGTATTTT; cdr3_aa: CASSGAGGLTDTQYF
j_call: TRBJ2-7; d_call: TRBD2; v_call: TRBV5-4; clone_size: once; cdr3_nt: TGTGCCAGCAGCTGGGGGGGACGGGATTCCTACGAGCAGTACTTC; cdr3_aa: CASSWGGRDSYEQYF
j_call: TRBJ1-5; d_call: .; v_call: TRBV5-1; clone_size: .; cdr3_nt: TGCGCCAGCAGCTTGGAACCAGCTAGCAATCAGCCCCAGCATTTT; cdr3_aa: CASSLEPASNQPQHF
j_call: TRBJ2-3; d_call: .; v_call: TRBV7-6; clone_size: .; cdr3_nt: TGTGCCAGCAGCTTATTGATGGACGCAAGCACAGATACGCAGTATTTT; cdr3_aa: CASSLLMDASTDTQYF
j_call: TRBJ2-5; d_call: .; v_call: TRBV2; clone_size: .; cdr3_nt: TGTGCCAGCACCCGTGGGGGGCAAGAGACCCAGTACTTC; cdr3_aa: CASTRGGQETQYF
j_call: TRBJ1-1; d_call: .; v_call: TRBV5-1; clone_size: medium-sized; cdr3_nt: TGCGCCAGCAGCTTACGGCAGACGAACACTGAAGCTTTCTTT; cdr3_aa: CASSLRQTNTEAFF
j_call: TRBJ1-2; d_call: .; v_call: TRBV7-2; clone_size: .; cdr3_nt: TGTGCCAGCAGCCCCTACAGGTTTAACTATGGCTACACCTTC; cdr3_aa: CASSPYRFNYGYTF
j_call: TRBJ2-7; d_call: TRBD1; v_call: TRBV7-8; clone_size: once; cdr3_nt: TGTGCCAGCAGCTTTTCGGGACAGGGGAACGAGCAGTACTTC; cdr3_aa: CASSFSGQGNEQYF
j_call: TRBJ1-1; d_call: TRBD1; v_call: TRBV6-6; clone_size: few; cdr3_nt: TGTGCCAGCAGTTACGAAGGGGGCGAGAGAGGCACTGAAGCTTTCTTT; cdr3_aa: CASSYEGGERGTEAFF
j_call: TRBJ1-1; d_call: .; v_call: TRBV28; clone_size: .; cdr3_nt: TGTGCCAGCAGTTTCCCCCAAAGGGGGGCGAACACTGAAGCTTTCTTT; cdr3_aa: CASSFPQRGANTEAFF
j_call: TRBJ2-2; d_call: .; v_call: TRBV5-4; clone_size: .; cdr3_nt: TGTGCCAGCAGCTCCAGGGATGTAGGGACCGGGGAGCTGTTTTTT; cdr3_aa: CASSSRDVGTGELFF
j_call: TRBJ2-7; d_call: TRBD1; v_call: TRBV5-4; clone_size: .; cdr3_nt: TGTGCCAGCAGCTTAGGACAGGACTCCTACGAGCAGTACTTC; cdr3_aa: CASSLGQDSYEQYF
j_call: TRBJ2-4; d_call: TRBD1; v_call: TRBV29-1; clone_size: once; cdr3_nt: TGCAGCGTTACAGGGGTAGCCAAAAACATTCAGTACTTC; cdr3_aa: CSVTGVAKNIQYF
j_call: TRBJ2-4; d_call: .; v_call: TRBV6-1; clone_size: .; cdr3_nt: TGTGCCAGCAGTGACCTTGTAGCCAAAAACATTCAGTACTTC; cdr3_aa: CASSDLVAKNIQYF